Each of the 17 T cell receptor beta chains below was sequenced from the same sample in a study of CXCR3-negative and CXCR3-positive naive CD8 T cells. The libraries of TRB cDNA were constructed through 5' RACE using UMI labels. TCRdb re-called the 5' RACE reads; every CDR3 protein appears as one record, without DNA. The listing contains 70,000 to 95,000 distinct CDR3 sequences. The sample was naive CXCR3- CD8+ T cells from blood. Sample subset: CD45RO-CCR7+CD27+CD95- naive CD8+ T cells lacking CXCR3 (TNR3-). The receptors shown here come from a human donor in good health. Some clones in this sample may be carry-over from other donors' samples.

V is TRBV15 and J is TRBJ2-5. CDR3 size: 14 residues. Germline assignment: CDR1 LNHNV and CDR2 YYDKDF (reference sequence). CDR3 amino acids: CATSTTWVGETQYF.

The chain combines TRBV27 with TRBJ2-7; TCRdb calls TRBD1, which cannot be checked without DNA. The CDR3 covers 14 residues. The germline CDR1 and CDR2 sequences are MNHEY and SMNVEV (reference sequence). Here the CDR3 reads CASSTRQKSYEQYF.

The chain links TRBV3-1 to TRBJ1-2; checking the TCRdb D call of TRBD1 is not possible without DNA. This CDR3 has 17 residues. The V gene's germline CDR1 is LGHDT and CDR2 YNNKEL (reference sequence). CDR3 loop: CASSQLIPPGADYGYTF.

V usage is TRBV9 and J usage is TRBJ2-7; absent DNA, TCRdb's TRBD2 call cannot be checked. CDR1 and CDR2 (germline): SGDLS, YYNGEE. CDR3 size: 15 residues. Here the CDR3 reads CASSVGLAGTYEQYF.

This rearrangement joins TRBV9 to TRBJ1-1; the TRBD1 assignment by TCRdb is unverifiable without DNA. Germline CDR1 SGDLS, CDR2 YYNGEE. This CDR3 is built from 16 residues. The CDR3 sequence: CASSPFSGGPNTEAFF.

This CDR3 is CASIPRLGLEETQYF. The chain recombines TRBV7-2 with TRBJ2-5; TCRdb designates TRBD1, a call that cannot be tested without DNA. The germline V gene encodes CDR1 SGHTA and CDR2 FQGNSA. This CDR3 region has 15 residues.

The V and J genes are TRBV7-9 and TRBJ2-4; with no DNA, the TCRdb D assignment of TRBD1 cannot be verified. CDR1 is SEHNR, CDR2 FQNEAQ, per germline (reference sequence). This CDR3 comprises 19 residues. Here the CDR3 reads CASSPGDRDSIIAKNIQYF.

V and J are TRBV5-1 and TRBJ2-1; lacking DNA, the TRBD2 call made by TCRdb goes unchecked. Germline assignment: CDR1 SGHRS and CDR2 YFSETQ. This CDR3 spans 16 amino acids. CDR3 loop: CASSLGAGLADNEQFF.

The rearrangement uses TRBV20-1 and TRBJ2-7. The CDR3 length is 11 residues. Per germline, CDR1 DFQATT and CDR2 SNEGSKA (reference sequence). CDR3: CSARDWKEQYF.

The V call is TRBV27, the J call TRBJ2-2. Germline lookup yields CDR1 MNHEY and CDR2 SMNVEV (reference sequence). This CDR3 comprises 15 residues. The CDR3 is CASSFLTGNTGELFF.

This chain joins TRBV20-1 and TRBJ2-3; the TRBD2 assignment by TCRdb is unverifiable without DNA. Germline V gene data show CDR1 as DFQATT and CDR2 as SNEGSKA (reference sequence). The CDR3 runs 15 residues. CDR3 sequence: CSARRLAGDTDTQYF.

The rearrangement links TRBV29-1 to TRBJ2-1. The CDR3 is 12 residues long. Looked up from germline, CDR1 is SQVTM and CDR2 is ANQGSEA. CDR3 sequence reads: CSVVYVYNEQFF.

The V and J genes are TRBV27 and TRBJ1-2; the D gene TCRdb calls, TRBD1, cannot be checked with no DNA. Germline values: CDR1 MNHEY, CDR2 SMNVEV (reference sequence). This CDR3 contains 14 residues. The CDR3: CASSPGFANYGYTF.

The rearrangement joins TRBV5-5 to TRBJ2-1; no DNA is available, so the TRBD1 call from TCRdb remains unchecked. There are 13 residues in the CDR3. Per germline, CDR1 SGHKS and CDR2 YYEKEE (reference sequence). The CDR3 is CASSPGQYNEQFF. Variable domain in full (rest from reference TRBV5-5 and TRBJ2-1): DAGVTQSPTHLIKTRGQQVTLRCSPISGHKSVSWYQQVLGQGPQFIFQYYEKEERGRGNFPDRFSARQFPNYSSELNVNALLLGDSALYLCASSPGQYNEQFFGPGTRLTVL.

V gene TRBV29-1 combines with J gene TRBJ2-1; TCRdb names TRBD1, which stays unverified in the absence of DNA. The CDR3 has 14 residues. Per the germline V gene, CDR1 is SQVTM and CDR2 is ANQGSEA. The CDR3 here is CSVVNPGKHNEQFF.

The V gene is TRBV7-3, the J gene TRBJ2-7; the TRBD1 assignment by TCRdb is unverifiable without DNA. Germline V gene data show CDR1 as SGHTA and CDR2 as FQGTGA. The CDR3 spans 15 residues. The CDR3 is CASSPVGASEYEQYF.

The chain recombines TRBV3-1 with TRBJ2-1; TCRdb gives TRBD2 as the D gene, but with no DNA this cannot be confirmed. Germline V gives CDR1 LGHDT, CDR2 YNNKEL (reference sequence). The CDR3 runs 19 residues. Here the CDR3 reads CASSQGTSGLEHAYNEQFF.